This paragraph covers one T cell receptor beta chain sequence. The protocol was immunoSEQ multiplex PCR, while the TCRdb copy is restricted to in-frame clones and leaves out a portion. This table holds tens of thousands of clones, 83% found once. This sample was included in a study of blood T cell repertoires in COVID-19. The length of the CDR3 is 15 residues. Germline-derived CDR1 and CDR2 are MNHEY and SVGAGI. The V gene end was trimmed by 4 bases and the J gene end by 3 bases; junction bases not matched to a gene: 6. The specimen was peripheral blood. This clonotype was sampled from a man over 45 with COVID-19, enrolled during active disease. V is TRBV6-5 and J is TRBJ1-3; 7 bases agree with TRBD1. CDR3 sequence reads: CASSSTGTRGNTIYF. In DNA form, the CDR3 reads TGTGCCAGCAGTTCGACAGGGACGCGTGGAAACACCATATATTTT.